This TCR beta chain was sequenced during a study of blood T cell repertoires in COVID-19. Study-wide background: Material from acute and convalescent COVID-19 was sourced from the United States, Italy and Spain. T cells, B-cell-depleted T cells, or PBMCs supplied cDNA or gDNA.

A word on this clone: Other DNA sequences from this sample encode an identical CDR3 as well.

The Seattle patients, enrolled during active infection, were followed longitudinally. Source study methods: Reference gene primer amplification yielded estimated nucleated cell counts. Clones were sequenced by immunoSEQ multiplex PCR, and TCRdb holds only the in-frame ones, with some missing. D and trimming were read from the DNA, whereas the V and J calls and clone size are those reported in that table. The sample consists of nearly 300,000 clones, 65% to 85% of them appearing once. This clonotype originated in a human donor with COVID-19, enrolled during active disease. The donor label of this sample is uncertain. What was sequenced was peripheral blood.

The CDR3 bases are TGTGCCAGCACCCTGAGCTCCTACGAGCAGTACTTC. This translates into CASTLSSYEQYF. The chain employs TRBV28 and TRBJ2-7; D remains unclear. This CDR3 comprises 12 residues. V dropped 7 bases and J dropped 0 bases, with 7 bases sitting between them. The V gene's germline CDR1 is MDHEN and CDR2 SYDVKM.